A selection of T cell receptor beta chains follows, all from one sample in a study of blood T cell repertoires in COVID-19. Profiled with immunoSEQ multiplex PCR; TCRdb holds only in-frame clones, not every one. Altogether around 270,000 clones are present, about 87% being singletons, with the ten largest covering around 3.1%. The sample taken for sequencing was PBMCs or T cells enriched from blood (not recorded which). These receptors all stem from a woman aged 40 to 55 who had been exposed to COVID-19. The CDR3 runs from the conserved cysteine through the conserved F or W. Each record gives: clone size, D gene, J gene, V gene, CDR3 protein, CDR3 DNA. A D gene is named only where the DNA matches it firmly. The listing skips clone size in some rows; elsewhere it reads once, few, many or a size class.

clone_size: NA
d_call: NA
j_call: TRBJ2-2
v_call: TRBV27
cdr3_aa: CASKQGASTGELFF
cdr3_nt: TGTGCCAGCAAACAGGGTGCGAGCACCGGGGAGCTGTTTTTT

clone_size: NA
d_call: NA
j_call: TRBJ2-3
v_call: TRBV5-1
cdr3_aa: CASSLVEQGGNTDTQYF
cdr3_nt: TGCGCCAGCAGCTTGGTTGAGCAGGGGGGAAACACAGATACGCAGTATTTT

clone_size: NA
d_call: TRBD1
j_call: TRBJ1-1
v_call: TRBV18
cdr3_aa: CASSILTGANTEAFF
cdr3_nt: TGTGCCAGCTCTATATTGACAGGGGCGAACACTGAAGCTTTCTTT

clone_size: NA
d_call: TRBD2
j_call: TRBJ2-2
v_call: TRBV7-9
cdr3_aa: CASSLASLASTGELFF
cdr3_nt: TGTGCCAGCAGCTTAGCCTCACTAGCGAGCACCGGGGAGCTGTTTTTT

clone_size: NA
d_call: NA
j_call: TRBJ1-1
v_call: TRBV7-2
cdr3_aa: CASSLSRGNTEAFF
cdr3_nt: TGTGCCAGCAGCTTATCTAGAGGAAACACTGAAGCTTTCTTT

clone_size: NA
d_call: NA
j_call: TRBJ2-3
v_call: TRBV3-1/TRBV3-2
cdr3_aa: CASSPRMPAGSDTQYF
cdr3_nt: TGTGCCAGCAGCCCCCGAATGCCCGCGGGGTCAGATACGCAGTATTTT

clone_size: NA
d_call: NA
j_call: TRBJ1-2
v_call: TRBV7-3
cdr3_aa: CASSWGRSSGYTF
cdr3_nt: TGTGCCAGCAGCTGGGGCAGATCGAGTGGCTACACCTTC

clone_size: NA
d_call: NA
j_call: TRBJ1-1
v_call: TRBV5-1
cdr3_aa: CASSLAGEIMTEAFF
cdr3_nt: TGCGCCAGCAGCTTGGCCGGGGAAATTATGACTGAAGCTTTCTTT

clone_size: NA
d_call: TRBD1
j_call: TRBJ2-1
v_call: TRBV7-9
cdr3_aa: CASSSRQGKVSRQFF
cdr3_nt: TGTGCCAGCAGCTCCCGACAGGGGAAGGTGAGTCGGCAGTTCTTC

clone_size: once
d_call: NA
j_call: TRBJ2-5
v_call: TRBV30
cdr3_aa: CAWKGQDQETQYF
cdr3_nt: TGTGCCTGGAAGGGGCAGGACCAAGAGACCCAGTACTTC

clone_size: NA
d_call: NA
j_call: TRBJ2-7
v_call: TRBV7-2
cdr3_aa: CASSAVVGWRSYEQYF
cdr3_nt: TGTGCCAGCAGCGCAGTGGTGGGCTGGCGCTCCTACGAGCAGTACTTC

clone_size: NA
d_call: TRBD1
j_call: TRBJ1-4
v_call: TRBV4-1
cdr3_aa: CASSQKQGARDEKLFF
cdr3_nt: TGCGCCAGCAGCCAAAAACAGGGGGCAAGGGATGAAAAACTGTTTTTT

clone_size: NA
d_call: TRBD2
j_call: TRBJ2-4
v_call: TRBV12-3/TRBV12-4
cdr3_aa: CASSTGGGNIQYF
cdr3_nt: TGTGCCAGCAGTACTGGCGGGGGAAACATTCAGTACTTC

clone_size: NA
d_call: NA
j_call: TRBJ2-6
v_call: TRBV2
cdr3_aa: CASRGANVLTF
cdr3_nt: TGTGCCAGTCGTGGGGCCAACGTCCTGACTTTC

clone_size: NA
d_call: NA
j_call: TRBJ2-4
v_call: TRBV11-3
cdr3_aa: CASSLDQSGIQYF
cdr3_nt: TGTGCCAGCAGCTTAGATCAAAGCGGCATTCAGTACTTC

clone_size: NA
d_call: TRBD1
j_call: TRBJ1-5
v_call: TRBV4-3
cdr3_aa: CASSQDRGPYQPQHF
cdr3_nt: TGCGCCAGCAGCCAAGACAGGGGGCCTTATCAGCCCCAGCATTTT

clone_size: NA
d_call: TRBD1
j_call: TRBJ2-5
v_call: TRBV11-3
cdr3_aa: CASSWTGTASETQYF
cdr3_nt: TGTGCCAGCAGCTGGACCGGGACAGCATCCGAGACCCAGTACTTC

clone_size: once
d_call: NA
j_call: TRBJ2-5
v_call: TRBV10-3
cdr3_aa: CAISEPGETQYF
cdr3_nt: TGTGCCATCAGTGAGCCGGGTGAGACCCAGTACTTC

clone_size: NA
d_call: NA
j_call: TRBJ1-1
v_call: TRBV5-1
cdr3_aa: CASSSPQGPVNTEAFF
cdr3_nt: TGCGCCAGCAGCTCCCCCCAGGGGCCGGTAAACACTGAAGCTTTCTTT

clone_size: NA
d_call: TRBD1
j_call: TRBJ1-6
v_call: TRBV13
cdr3_aa: CASSLGDRDNSPLHF
cdr3_nt: TGTGCCAGCAGCTTAGGGGACAGGGATAATTCACCCCTCCACTTT

clone_size: few
d_call: TRBD1
j_call: TRBJ2-5
v_call: TRBV7-9
cdr3_aa: CASSPQGAQETQYF
cdr3_nt: TGTGCCAGCAGCCCACAGGGGGCACAAGAGACCCAGTACTTC

clone_size: NA
d_call: NA
j_call: TRBJ2-3
v_call: TRBV4-2
cdr3_aa: CASSPEGPDTQYF
cdr3_nt: TGTGCCAGCAGCCCGGAGGGCCCAGATACGCAGTATTTT

clone_size: NA
d_call: NA
j_call: TRBJ1-2
v_call: TRBV7-9
cdr3_aa: CASSLYQGHNGYTF
cdr3_nt: TGTGCCAGCAGCTTATATCAGGGTCACAATGGCTACACCTTC

clone_size: NA
d_call: NA
j_call: TRBJ2-3
v_call: TRBV15
cdr3_aa: CATSSQGGDTQYF
cdr3_nt: TGTGCCACCAGCTCCCAGGGGGGTGATACGCAGTATTTT

clone_size: NA
d_call: NA
j_call: TRBJ1-5
v_call: TRBV21-1
cdr3_aa: CASSKVRAGGKPQHF
cdr3_nt: TGTGCCAGCAGCAAAGTACGGGCAGGGGGCAAGCCCCAGCATTTT

clone_size: NA
d_call: NA
j_call: TRBJ1-1
v_call: TRBV5-4
cdr3_aa: CASSKDKLRPEAFF
cdr3_nt: TGTGCCAGCAGCAAGGACAAGTTGAGGCCTGAAGCTTTCTTT

clone_size: NA
d_call: NA
j_call: TRBJ1-2
v_call: TRBV23-1
cdr3_aa: CATSRGQFYGYTF
cdr3_nt: TGCGCCACCTCAAGAGGACAGTTCTATGGCTACACCTTC

clone_size: NA
d_call: TRBD1
j_call: TRBJ1-4
v_call: TRBV15
cdr3_aa: CATSRAGTGKLFF
cdr3_nt: TGTGCCACCAGCAGAGCCGGGACAGGGAAACTGTTTTTT

clone_size: NA
d_call: NA
j_call: TRBJ1-2
v_call: TRBV7-9
cdr3_aa: CASSSIDLITGGYGYTF
cdr3_nt: TGTGCCAGCAGCTCTATAGACCTAATTACAGGTGGCTATGGCTACACCTTC

clone_size: NA
d_call: NA
j_call: TRBJ1-3
v_call: TRBV5-1
cdr3_aa: CASSFGPENTIYF
cdr3_nt: TGCGCCAGCAGCTTTGGTCCGGAGAACACCATATATTTT

clone_size: NA
d_call: TRBD2
j_call: TRBJ2-5
v_call: TRBV5-4
cdr3_aa: CASSKKGLAGGPYQETQYF
cdr3_nt: TGTGCCAGCAGCAAAAAGGGACTAGCGGGGGGACCGTACCAAGAGACCCAGTACTTC

clone_size: NA
d_call: TRBD2
j_call: TRBJ2-3
v_call: TRBV28
cdr3_aa: CASSWSTSLSADTQYF
cdr3_nt: TGTGCCAGCAGTTGGTCGACTAGCCTCAGCGCAGATACGCAGTATTTT

clone_size: many
d_call: NA
j_call: TRBJ2-6
v_call: TRBV6-4
cdr3_aa: CASSEMGRPLSGANVLTF
cdr3_nt: TGTGCCAGCAGTGAGATGGGCAGGCCGCTCTCTGGGGCCAACGTCCTGACTTTC

clone_size: NA
d_call: NA
j_call: TRBJ1-4
v_call: TRBV28
cdr3_aa: CASSSQGFNEKLFF
cdr3_nt: TGTGCCAGCAGTTCACAGGGTTTTAATGAAAAACTGTTTTTT

clone_size: NA
d_call: NA
j_call: TRBJ1-2
v_call: TRBV3-1/TRBV3-2
cdr3_aa: CASSQVKQGGYTF
cdr3_nt: TGTGCCAGCAGCCAAGTCAAACAGGGCGGCTACACCTTC

clone_size: NA
d_call: NA
j_call: TRBJ2-5
v_call: TRBV5-1
cdr3_aa: CASRSEDRWTQYF
cdr3_nt: TGCGCCAGCAGGAGTGAGGATAGGTGGACCCAGTACTTC

clone_size: NA
d_call: TRBD1
j_call: TRBJ2-7
v_call: TRBV7-9
cdr3_aa: CASSITLTTGAQYEQYF
cdr3_nt: TGTGCCAGCAGCATCACCCTTACTACAGGGGCGCAGTACGAGCAGTACTTC

clone_size: NA
d_call: NA
j_call: TRBJ2-5
v_call: TRBV7-2
cdr3_aa: CASRDLRGHPGETQYF
cdr3_nt: TGTGCCAGCAGAGATTTAAGGGGACACCCTGGAGAGACCCAGTACTTC

clone_size: NA
d_call: NA
j_call: TRBJ1-2
v_call: TRBV19
cdr3_aa: CASSPGSVYGYTF
cdr3_nt: TGTGCCAGTAGTCCCGGGTCGGTCTATGGCTACACCTTC

clone_size: NA
d_call: NA
j_call: TRBJ2-7
v_call: TRBV6-6
cdr3_aa: CASSYSHSYEQYF
cdr3_nt: TGTGCCAGCAGTTACTCGCACAGCTACGAGCAGTACTTC

clone_size: NA
d_call: NA
j_call: TRBJ1-6
v_call: TRBV19
cdr3_aa: CASTPRTGQSSPLHF
cdr3_nt: TGTGCCAGTACCCCGCGCACAGGGCAATCTTCACCCCTCCACTTT

clone_size: NA
d_call: NA
j_call: TRBJ1-2
v_call: TRBV2
cdr3_aa: CASSSTALNYGYTF
cdr3_nt: TGTGCCAGCAGTTCGACAGCCCTTAACTATGGCTACACCTTC

clone_size: NA
d_call: NA
j_call: TRBJ1-6
v_call: TRBV18
cdr3_aa: CASSPTDQGSPLHF
cdr3_nt: TGTGCCAGCTCACCGACGGACCAGGGCTCACCCCTCCACTTT

clone_size: NA
d_call: NA
j_call: TRBJ2-5
v_call: TRBV9
cdr3_aa: CASSVSSRAQETQYF
cdr3_nt: TGTGCCAGCAGCGTATCTTCTAGAGCCCAAGAGACCCAGTACTTC

clone_size: NA
d_call: NA
j_call: TRBJ1-4
v_call: TRBV7-9
cdr3_aa: CASSFFAEKLFF
cdr3_nt: TGTGCCAGCAGCTTTTTTGCGGAAAAACTGTTTTTT

clone_size: NA
d_call: NA
j_call: TRBJ1-3
v_call: TRBV11-2
cdr3_aa: CASSRWGDTIYF
cdr3_nt: TGTGCCAGCAGCCGATGGGGGGACACCATATATTTT

clone_size: NA
d_call: TRBD1
j_call: TRBJ1-1
v_call: TRBV25-1
cdr3_aa: CASTDRGTEAFF
cdr3_nt: TGTGCCAGCACGGACAGGGGCACTGAAGCTTTCTTT

clone_size: NA
d_call: TRBD1
j_call: TRBJ1-3
v_call: TRBV5-4
cdr3_aa: CASSLGGTGGNTIYF
cdr3_nt: TGTGCCAGCAGCTTGGGCGGGACAGGGGGAAACACCATATATTTT

clone_size: once
d_call: NA
j_call: TRBJ2-5
v_call: TRBV5-4
cdr3_aa: CASSLGGTQETQYF
cdr3_nt: TGTGCCAGCAGCTTGGGCGGAACCCAAGAGACCCAGTACTTC

clone_size: NA
d_call: NA
j_call: TRBJ2-1
v_call: TRBV5-4
cdr3_aa: CASSFNGASYNEQFF
cdr3_nt: TGTGCCAGCAGCTTCAATGGGGCCTCCTACAATGAGCAGTTCTTC